One and the same sample provided the 18 T cell receptor beta chains below, sequenced in a study of blood T cells in healthy people across ages (dated by TCRdb to about 2015). The library was prepared using 5' RACE. Sequencing was performed on an Illumina HiSeq 2500. The second PCR ran for about 6 to 11 cycles and used a J-beta primer mix along with a sample-barcoded 5' primer. Using fastp at Q25 and MiXCR, TCRdb reprocessed the public reads and kept productive beta chains. Identical CDR3 proteins give one entry, which carries the most common genes and DNA. This sample gives around 970,000 distinct CDR3 sequences in total; roughly 47% of them show up just once. Roughly a fifth of the sample lies in the top ten. Sample: blood. The receptors shown here come from a woman in her sixties or seventies in good health.

The V gene is TRBV28, the J gene TRBJ2-3; D not resolved. Trimming stripped 5 bases from V and 9 bases from J, with 18 bases between. The CDR3 covers 14 residues. From germline, CDR1 is MDHEN and CDR2 SYDVKM. This CDR3 is CASSKPGPLVTQYF. CDR3 bases: TGTGCCAGCAGTAAACCGGGCCCCTTGGTCACGCAGTATTTT.

The V call is TRBV28, the J call TRBJ2-1; D remains unclear. Trimming cost V 3 bases and J 5 bases, with 8 bases left between them. Germline V CDR1 and CDR2: MDHEN, SYDVKM. CDR3 length: 13 residues. The CDR3 DNA reads TGTGCCAGCAGTTTTAGCCGTGACAATGAGCAGTTCTTC. Its translation is CASSFSRDNEQFF.

The rearrangement links TRBV4-1 to TRBJ2-1; 13 bases are a match to TRBD2. V shed 3 bases, J shed 0 bases, and the junction held 5 bases outside the gene matches. The CDR3 length is 18 residues. Germline V gene lookup returns CDR1 MGHRA and CDR2 YSYEKL. The CDR3 DNA reads TGCGCCAGCAGCCACAGACTAGCGGGAGGCATCTCCTACAATGAGCAGTTCTTC. This encodes CASSHRLAGGISYNEQFF.

V gene TRBV2 combines with J gene TRBJ2-6; D is ambiguous. The germline V gene has CDR1 SNHLY and CDR2 FYNNEI. The CDR3 loop spans 14 amino acids. Trimming took 3 bases from V and 5 from J, leaving 8 bases between them. For the CDR3, the DNA is TGTGCCAGCAGTGACGTTTGGCGGGCCAACGTCCTGACTTTC. Translating gives CASSDVWRANVLTF.

The V and J genes are TRBV7-2 and TRBJ2-7, with 9 bases aligning to TRBD1. With V trimmed by 5 bases and J by 5 bases, 10 bases remained unmatched. The CDR3 runs to 15 residues. Germline loops: CDR1 SGHTA, CDR2 FQGNSA. The DNA for the CDR3 is TGTGCCAGCAGCCACACCGGGACAGGGCTCAACGAGCAGTACTTC. Its translation: CASSHTGTGLNEQYF.

The chain links TRBV5-5 to TRBJ2-7; D remains unclear. Germline CDR1 SGHKS, CDR2 YYEKEE (reference sequence). Trimming removed 0 bases from V and 0 bases from J, with 10 bases in between. The CDR3 totals 15 residues. The CDR3 nucleotides are TGTGCCAGCAGCTTGGCACCCCAGAACTCCTACGAGCAGTACTTC. Protein: CASSLAPQNSYEQYF.

A single count supports this clonotype. This chain uses TRBV5-5 with TRBJ1-1; no reliable D call. The V gene's germline CDR1 is SGHKS and CDR2 YYEKEE (reference sequence). V dropped 4 bases and J dropped 0 bases, with 13 bases sitting between them. The CDR3 contains 15 residues. CDR3 sequence reads: CASSPEWGLNTEAFF. As DNA, the CDR3 is TGTGCCAGCAGCCCGGAGTGGGGTTTGAACACTGAAGCTTTCTTT.

The CDR3 loop is CASSFRSGTAGGNEQFF. CDR3 sequence (DNA): TGTGCCAGCAGTTTTAGATCCGGGACAGCGGGGGGGAATGAGCAGTTCTTC. The J gene is TRBJ2-1, the V gene TRBV6-5; TRBD2 matches 10 bases. With V trimmed by 4 bases and J by 7 bases, 13 bases remained unmatched. From germline, CDR1 is MNHEY and CDR2 SVGAGI. CDR3 length equals 17 residues.

The CDR3: CATRMGRGYEQYF. CDR3 DNA: TGTGCCACCAGGATGGGCAGAGGCTACGAGCAGTACTTC. The chain joins TRBV15 to TRBJ2-7; D ambiguous. In germline, CDR1 is LNHNV, CDR2 YYDKDF (reference sequence). The ends were cut back, 6 bases at V and 3 bases at J, with 12 bases in the middle. The CDR3 has 13 residues.

This chain connects TRBV11-2 to TRBJ2-3; possible D gene TRBD2, 6 bases. The CDR3 has 16 amino acids. Germline V gives CDR1 SGHAT, CDR2 FQNNGV. The V end lost 4 bases, the J end lost 8 bases, and 22 bases lay between the germline ends. The CDR3 DNA is TGTGCCAGCAGCTCGACCGGGACTCGATTAGGGAGTACGCAGTATTTT. This codes for CASSSTGTRLGSTQYF.

CDR3 sequence reads: CASQLASPDTQYF. The DNA for the CDR3 is TGTGCCAGCCAACTAGCGTCGCCAGATACGCAGTATTTT. The V gene is TRBV6-2 or TRBV6-3, the J gene TRBJ2-3; 7 nucleotides line up with TRBD2. Germline V gives CDR1 MNHEY, CDR2 SVGEGT. This CDR3 has 13 amino acids. The J segment lost 4 bases and the V segment lost 8 bases, leaving 6 bases of the junction unmatched.

V usage is TRBV28 and J usage is TRBJ1-5; TRBD1 might be the D (6 bases). Trimming removed 4 bases from V and 1 base from J, with 11 bases in between. This CDR3 comprises 15 residues. Germline V lookup: CDR1 MDHEN, CDR2 SYDVKM. For the CDR3, the DNA is TGTGCCAGCAGTTGGCGCAGGGGAAGCAATCAGCCCCAGCATTTT. This sequence encodes CASSWRRGSNQPQHF.

The chain couples TRBV27 to TRBJ2-1, with a tentative D call TRBD1 (6 bases). The germline gives CDR1 MNHEY, CDR2 SMNVEV (reference sequence). V lost 5 bases and J lost 5, with 13 bases in between. This CDR3 spans 14 amino acids. In DNA, the CDR3 is TGTGCCAGCAGTGGTGGGACACCTAACAATGAGCAGTTCTTC. It encodes CASSGGTPNNEQFF.

In its sample, this clonotype was seen a few times. The chain has TRBV18 and TRBJ2-7; 9 bases fit TRBD2. The CDR3 runs 14 residues. V shed 5 bases and J 0 bases; nucleotides not matched to a gene: 2. Germline CDR1 KGHSH, CDR2 LQKENI. CDR3: CASSGSGSSYEQYF. The DNA for the CDR3 is TGTGCCAGCTCAGGTAGCGGGAGCTCCTACGAGCAGTACTTC.

This clonotype was seen at least ten times. The gene calls are TRBV12-3 or TRBV12-4 and TRBJ2-3, with D perhaps TRBD2 (5 bases). V was shortened by 5 bases and J by 3 bases, with 6 bases between the two germline ends. There are 12 residues in the CDR3. For the CDR3, the DNA is TGTGCCAGCAGTGGGGAGACAGATACGCAGTATTTT. It codes for CASSGETDTQYF.

The genes are TRBV20-1 and TRBJ2-7; 10 bases agree with TRBD2. CDR3 size: 13 residues. V shed 6 bases and J 8 bases; nucleotides not matched to a gene: 10. Germline V lookup: CDR1 DFQATT, CDR2 SNEGSKA (reference sequence). The CDR3 DNA reads TGCAGTGCAACACTAGCGGGATCGATGCAGCAGTACTTC. It yields the protein CSATLAGSMQQYF.

The V and J genes are TRBV9 and TRBJ2-3; maybe TRBD2 (6 bases). Germline CDR1 reads SGDLS; CDR2 reads YYNGEE. CDR3 size: 15 residues. V was trimmed by 0 bases and J by 1 base, leaving 9 bases between them. CDR3 DNA sequence: TGTGCCAGCAGCGTAGATAGCGGAGGCACAGATACGCAGTATTTT. It codes for CASSVDSGGTDTQYF.

V usage is TRBV20-1 and J usage is TRBJ2-1, with D unresolved. Judging by the DNA end, TRBJ2-7 fits better; the J call may be wrong. The CDR3 consists of 13 residues. CDR1 and CDR2 from the germline V gene are DFQATT and SNEGSKA (reference sequence). The CDR3 sequence is CSATRGEYNEQYF. The CDR3 nucleotides are TGCAGTGCTACTAGAGGAGAATACAATGAGCAGTACTTC.